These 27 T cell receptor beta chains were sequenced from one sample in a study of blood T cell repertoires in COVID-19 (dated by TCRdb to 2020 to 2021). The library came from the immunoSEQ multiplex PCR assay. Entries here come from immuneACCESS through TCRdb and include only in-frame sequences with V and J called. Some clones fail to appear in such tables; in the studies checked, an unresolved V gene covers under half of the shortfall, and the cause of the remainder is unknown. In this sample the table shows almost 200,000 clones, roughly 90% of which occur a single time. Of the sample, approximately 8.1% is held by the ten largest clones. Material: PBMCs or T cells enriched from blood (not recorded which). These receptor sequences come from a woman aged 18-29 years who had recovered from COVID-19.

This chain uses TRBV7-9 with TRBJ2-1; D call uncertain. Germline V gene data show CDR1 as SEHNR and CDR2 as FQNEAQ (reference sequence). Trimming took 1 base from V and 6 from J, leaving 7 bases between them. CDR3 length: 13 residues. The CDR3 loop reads CASSLESLNEQFF. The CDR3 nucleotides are TGTGCCAGCAGCTTAGAGAGCCTCAATGAGCAGTTCTTC.

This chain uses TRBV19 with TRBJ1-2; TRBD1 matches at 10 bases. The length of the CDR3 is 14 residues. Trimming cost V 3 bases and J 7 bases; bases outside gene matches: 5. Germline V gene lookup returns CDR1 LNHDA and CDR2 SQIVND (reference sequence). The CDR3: CASSIRGTGAGYTF. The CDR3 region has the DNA TGTGCCAGTAGTATTCGGGGGACAGGGGCTGGCTACACCTTC.

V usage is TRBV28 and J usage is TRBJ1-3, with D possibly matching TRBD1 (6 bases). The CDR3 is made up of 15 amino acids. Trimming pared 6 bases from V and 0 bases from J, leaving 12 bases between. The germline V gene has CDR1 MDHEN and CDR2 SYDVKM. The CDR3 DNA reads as TGTGCCAGCAGGAACGACAGGAGCTCTGGAAACACCATATATTTT. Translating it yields CASRNDRSSGNTIYF.

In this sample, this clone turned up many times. The CDR3 reads CASSMGQLIHGYTF. The CDR3 region has the DNA TGTGCCAGCAGTATGGGACAGCTTATACATGGCTACACCTTC. The rearrangement uses TRBV28 and TRBJ1-2, with TRBD1 identical over 7 bases. V was pared by 5 bases and J by 6 bases, with 9 bases of the junction left unmatched. Germline V gives CDR1 MDHEN, CDR2 SYDVKM. This CDR3 has 14 residues.

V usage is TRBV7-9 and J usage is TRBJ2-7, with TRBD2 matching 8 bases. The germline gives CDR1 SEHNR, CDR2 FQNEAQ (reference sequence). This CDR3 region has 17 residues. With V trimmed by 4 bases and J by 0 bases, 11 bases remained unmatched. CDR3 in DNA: TGTGCCAGCAGCTACCGGGGTAGCGGGGCCCCCTCCTACGAGCAGTACTTC. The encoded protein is CASSYRGSGAPSYEQYF.

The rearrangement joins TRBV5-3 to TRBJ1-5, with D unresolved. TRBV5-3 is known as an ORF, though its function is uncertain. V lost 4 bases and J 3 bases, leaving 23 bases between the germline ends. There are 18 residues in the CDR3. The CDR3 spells CARSPHESNATSNQPQHF. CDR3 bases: TGTGCCAGAAGCCCCCACGAGTCTAATGCCACTTCCAATCAGCCCCAGCATTTT.

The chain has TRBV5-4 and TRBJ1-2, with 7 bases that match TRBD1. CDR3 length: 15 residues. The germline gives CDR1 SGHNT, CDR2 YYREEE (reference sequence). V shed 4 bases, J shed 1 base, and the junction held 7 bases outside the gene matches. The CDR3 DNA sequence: TGTGCCAGCAGCGGAGACAGGGAGATTAACTATGGCTACACCTTC. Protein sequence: CASSGDREINYGYTF.

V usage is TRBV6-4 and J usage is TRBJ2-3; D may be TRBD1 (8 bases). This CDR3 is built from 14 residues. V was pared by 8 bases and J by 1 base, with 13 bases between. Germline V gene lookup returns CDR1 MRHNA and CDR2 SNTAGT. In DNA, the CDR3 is TGTGCCAGCGGACAGGGAGGGGGCACAGATACGCAGTATTTT. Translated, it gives CASGQGGGTDTQYF.

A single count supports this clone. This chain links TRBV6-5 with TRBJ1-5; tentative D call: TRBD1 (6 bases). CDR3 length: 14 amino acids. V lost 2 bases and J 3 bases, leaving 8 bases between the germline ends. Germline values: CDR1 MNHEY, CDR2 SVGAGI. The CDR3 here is CASSYTGINQPQHF. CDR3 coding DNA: TGTGCCAGCAGTTACACAGGGATCAATCAGCCCCAGCATTTT.

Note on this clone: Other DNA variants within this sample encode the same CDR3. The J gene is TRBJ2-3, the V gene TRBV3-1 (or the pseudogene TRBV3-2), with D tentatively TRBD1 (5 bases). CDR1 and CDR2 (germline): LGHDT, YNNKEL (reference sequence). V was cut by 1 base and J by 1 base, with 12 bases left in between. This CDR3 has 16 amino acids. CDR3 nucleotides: TGTGCCAGCAGCCAAGTGTGGGGCCGGGGCACAGATACGCAGTATTTT. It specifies CASSQVWGRGTDTQYF.

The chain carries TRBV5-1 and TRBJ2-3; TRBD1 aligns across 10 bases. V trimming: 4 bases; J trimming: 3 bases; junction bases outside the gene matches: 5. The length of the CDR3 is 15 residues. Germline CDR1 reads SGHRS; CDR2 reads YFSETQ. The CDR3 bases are TGCGCCAGCAGCGCGGGGACAGGGGCTACAGATACGCAGTATTTT. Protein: CASSAGTGATDTQYF.

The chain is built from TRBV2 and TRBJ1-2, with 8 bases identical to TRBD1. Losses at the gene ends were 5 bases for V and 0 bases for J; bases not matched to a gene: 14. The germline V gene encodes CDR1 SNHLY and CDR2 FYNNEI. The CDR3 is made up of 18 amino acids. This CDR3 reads CASSSLRQGAPSNYGYTF. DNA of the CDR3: TGTGCCAGCAGTTCCCTTAGGCAGGGGGCTCCATCTAACTATGGCTACACCTTC.

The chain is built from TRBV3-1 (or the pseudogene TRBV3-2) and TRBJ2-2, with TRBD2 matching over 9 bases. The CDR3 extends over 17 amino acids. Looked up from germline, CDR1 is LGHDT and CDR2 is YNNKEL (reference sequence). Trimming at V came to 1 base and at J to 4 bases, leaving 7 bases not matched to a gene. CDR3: CASSQVTSRGGTGELFF. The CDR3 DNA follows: TGTGCCAGCAGCCAAGTGACCTCGCGGGGGGGCACCGGGGAGCTGTTTTTT.

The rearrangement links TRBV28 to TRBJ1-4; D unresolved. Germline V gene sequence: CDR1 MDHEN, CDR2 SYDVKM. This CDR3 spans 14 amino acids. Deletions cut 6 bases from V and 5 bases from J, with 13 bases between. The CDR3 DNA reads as TGTGCCAGCAGGTTGGACGGAGGGAATGAAAAACTGTTTTTT. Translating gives CASRLDGGNEKLFF.

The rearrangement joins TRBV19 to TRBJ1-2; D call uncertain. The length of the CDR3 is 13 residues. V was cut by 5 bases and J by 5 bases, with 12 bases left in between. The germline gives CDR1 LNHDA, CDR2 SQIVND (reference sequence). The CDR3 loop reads CASSRVPGYGYTF. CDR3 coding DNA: TGTGCCAGTAGTCGGGTCCCGGGGTATGGCTACACCTTC.

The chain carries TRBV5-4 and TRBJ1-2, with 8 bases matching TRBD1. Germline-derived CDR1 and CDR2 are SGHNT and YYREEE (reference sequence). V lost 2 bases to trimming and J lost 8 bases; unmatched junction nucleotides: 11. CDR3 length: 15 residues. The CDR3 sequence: CASSLVDREGEGYTF. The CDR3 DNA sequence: TGTGCCAGCAGCTTAGTGGACAGGGAAGGGGAAGGCTACACCTTC.

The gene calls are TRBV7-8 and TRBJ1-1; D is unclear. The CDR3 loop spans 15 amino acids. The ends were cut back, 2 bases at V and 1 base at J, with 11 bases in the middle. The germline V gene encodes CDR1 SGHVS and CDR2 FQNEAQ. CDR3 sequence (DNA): TGTGCCAGCAGCTTAATAGCTCAACCGAACACTGAAGCTTTCTTT. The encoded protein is CASSLIAQPNTEAFF.

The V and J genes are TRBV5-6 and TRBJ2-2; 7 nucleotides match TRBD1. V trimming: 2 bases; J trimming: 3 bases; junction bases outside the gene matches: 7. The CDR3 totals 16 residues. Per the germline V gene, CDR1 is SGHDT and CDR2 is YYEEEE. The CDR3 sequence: CASSFFLQGHTGELFF. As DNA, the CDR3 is TGTGCCAGCAGCTTCTTTTTACAGGGGCACACCGGGGAGCTGTTTTTT.

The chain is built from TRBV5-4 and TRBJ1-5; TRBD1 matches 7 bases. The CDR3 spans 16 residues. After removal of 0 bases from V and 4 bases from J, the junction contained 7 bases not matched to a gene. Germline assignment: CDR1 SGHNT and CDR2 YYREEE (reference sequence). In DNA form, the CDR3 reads TGTGCCAGCAGCTTGGGAGGGGGCACGGCTAATCAGCCCCAGCATTTT. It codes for CASSLGGGTANQPQHF.

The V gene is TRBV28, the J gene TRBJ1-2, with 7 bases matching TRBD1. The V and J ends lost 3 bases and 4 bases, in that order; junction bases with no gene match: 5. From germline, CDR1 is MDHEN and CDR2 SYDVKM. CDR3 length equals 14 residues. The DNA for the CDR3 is TGTGCCAGCAGTTTTGGTAGGGGGCGCTATGGCTACACCTTC. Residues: CASSFGRGRYGYTF.

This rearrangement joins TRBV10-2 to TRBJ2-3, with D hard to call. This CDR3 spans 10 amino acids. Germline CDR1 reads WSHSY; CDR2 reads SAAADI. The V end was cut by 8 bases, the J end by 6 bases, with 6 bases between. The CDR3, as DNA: TGCGCCAGCGGAGAGGATACGCAGTATTTT. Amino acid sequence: CASGEDTQYF.

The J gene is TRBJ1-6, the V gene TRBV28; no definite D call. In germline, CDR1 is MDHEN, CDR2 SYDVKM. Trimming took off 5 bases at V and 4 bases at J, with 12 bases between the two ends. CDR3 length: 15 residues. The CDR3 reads CASSEERNYNSPLHF. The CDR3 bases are TGTGCCAGCAGTGAGGAGCGGAATTATAATTCACCCCTCCACTTT.

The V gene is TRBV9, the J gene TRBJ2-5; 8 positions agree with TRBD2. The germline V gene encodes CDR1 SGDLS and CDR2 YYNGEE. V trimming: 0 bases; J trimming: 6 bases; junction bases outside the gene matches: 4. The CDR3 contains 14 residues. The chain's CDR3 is CASSVAGGLKTQYF. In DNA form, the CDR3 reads TGTGCCAGCAGCGTAGCGGGGGGGCTCAAGACCCAGTACTTC.

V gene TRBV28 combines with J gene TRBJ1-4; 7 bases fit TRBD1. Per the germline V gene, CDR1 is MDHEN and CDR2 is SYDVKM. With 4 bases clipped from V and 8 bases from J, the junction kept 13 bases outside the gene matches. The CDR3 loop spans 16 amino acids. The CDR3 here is CASSSPPGGIKEKLFF. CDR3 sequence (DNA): TGTGCCAGCAGTTCCCCCCCAGGGGGAATCAAGGAAAAACTGTTTTTT.

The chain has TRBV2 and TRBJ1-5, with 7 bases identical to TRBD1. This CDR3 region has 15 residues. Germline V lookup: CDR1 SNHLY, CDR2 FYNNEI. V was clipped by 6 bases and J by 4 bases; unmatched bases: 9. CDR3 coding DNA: TGTGCCAGCAGGAAACAGGGGATGGGAAATCAGCCCCAGCATTTT. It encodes CASRKQGMGNQPQHF.

The CDR3 reads CASSFPAGTGWETQYF. In nucleotides, the CDR3 is TGTGCCAGCAGCTTTCCCGCCGGGACAGGGTGGGAGACCCAGTACTTC. The chain combines TRBV7-9 with TRBJ2-5; 9 bases are a match to TRBD1. This CDR3 spans 16 amino acids. Germline assignment: CDR1 SEHNR and CDR2 FQNEAQ (reference sequence). J lost 5 bases, V lost 3 bases, and 10 bases had no gene match.

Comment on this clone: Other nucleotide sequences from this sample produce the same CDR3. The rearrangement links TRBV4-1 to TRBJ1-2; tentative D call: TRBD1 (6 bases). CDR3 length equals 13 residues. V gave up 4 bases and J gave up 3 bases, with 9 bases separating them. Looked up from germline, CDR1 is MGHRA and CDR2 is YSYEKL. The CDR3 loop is CASSRRGYYGYTF. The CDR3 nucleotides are TGCGCCAGCAGCCGCAGGGGCTACTATGGCTACACCTTC.